The rows below give T cell receptor beta chains drawn from one sample of a study of shared clonotypes between healthy human individuals. TCRdb keeps only in-frame clones here, not all; method: immunoSEQ multiplex PCR. The sample has some 2,100,000 clones, roughly 95% seen once. The specimen was naive CD4+ T cells sorted from blood. The receptors were gathered from a man aged 18 to 35 in good health. The CDR3 runs from the conserved cysteine through the conserved F or W. The D gene is left open where the match is weak. The size of a clone is reported for some rows only, either as once, few or many, or as a class for expanded clones.

abundance: .; j_gene: TRBJ2-5; d_gene: TRBD1; v_gene: TRBV5-1; CDR3aa: CASSPGDREVQETQYF; CDR3nt: TGCGCCAGCAGCCCAGGGGACAGGGAGGTACAAGAGACCCAGTACTTC
abundance: .; j_gene: TRBJ1-2; d_gene: .; v_gene: TRBV7-9; CDR3aa: CASSSTLTLNYGYTF; CDR3nt: TGTGCCAGCAGCTCGACCCTGACCCTTAACTATGGCTACACCTTC
abundance: .; j_gene: TRBJ2-7; d_gene: .; v_gene: TRBV6-5; CDR3aa: CASSSTDRPAGEQYF; CDR3nt: TGTGCCAGCAGTTCCACTGACAGGCCGGCCGGGGAGCAGTACTTC
abundance: once; j_gene: TRBJ2-1; d_gene: .; v_gene: TRBV2; CDR3aa: CASSGVGGNEQFF; CDR3nt: TGTGCCAGCAGCGGAGTAGGCGGCAATGAGCAGTTCTTC
abundance: .; j_gene: TRBJ1-2; d_gene: .; v_gene: TRBV6-1; CDR3aa: CASSESGVGNYGYTF; CDR3nt: TGTGCCAGCAGTGAAAGTGGGGTGGGGAACTATGGCTACACCTTC
abundance: .; j_gene: TRBJ2-4; d_gene: .; v_gene: TRBV5-1; CDR3aa: CASSLGNIQYF; CDR3nt: TGCGCCAGCAGCTTGGGAAACATTCAGTACTTC
abundance: .; j_gene: TRBJ1-1; d_gene: .; v_gene: TRBV21-1; CDR3aa: CANPGQGGSFTEAFF; CDR3nt: TGTGCCAACCCGGGACAGGGAGGAAGTTTTACTGAAGCTTTCTTT
abundance: .; j_gene: TRBJ1-3; d_gene: .; v_gene: TRBV5-1; CDR3aa: CASSSTPSTTTIYF; CDR3nt: TGCGCCAGCAGCTCAACCCCATCAACCACCACCATATATTTT
abundance: .; j_gene: TRBJ1-2; d_gene: .; v_gene: TRBV27; CDR3aa: CASTSGVGYGYTF; CDR3nt: TGTGCCAGCACCTCGGGGGTTGGCTATGGCTACACCTTC
abundance: .; j_gene: TRBJ1-5; d_gene: .; v_gene: TRBV28; CDR3aa: CASIPGHTSNQPQHF; CDR3nt: TGTGCCAGCATACCGGGACACACAAGCAATCAGCCCCAGCATTTT
abundance: .; j_gene: TRBJ1-1; d_gene: .; v_gene: TRBV2; CDR3aa: CASSEAATEAFF; CDR3nt: TGTGCCAGCAGTGAAGCGGCCACTGAAGCTTTCTTT
abundance: .; j_gene: TRBJ2-3; d_gene: .; v_gene: TRBV10-1; CDR3aa: CASSKPGQGTDTQYF; CDR3nt: TGCGCCAGCAGCAAACCGGGACAAGGCACAGATACGCAGTATTTT
abundance: .; j_gene: TRBJ1-2; d_gene: TRBD1; v_gene: TRBV13; CDR3aa: CASSPGTGDRGGYTF; CDR3nt: TGTGCCAGCAGCCCCGGGACAGGGGACCGGGGGGGCTACACCTTC
abundance: .; j_gene: TRBJ1-5; d_gene: .; v_gene: TRBV30; CDR3aa: CAWNSRVGQPQHF; CDR3nt: TGTGCCTGGAATTCCAGGGTGGGTCAGCCCCAGCATTTT
abundance: .; j_gene: TRBJ1-6; d_gene: .; v_gene: TRBV9; CDR3aa: CASSVDGGSPLHF; CDR3nt: TGTGCCAGCAGCGTAGACGGGGGCTCACCCCTCCACTTT
abundance: .; j_gene: TRBJ2-2; d_gene: TRBD1; v_gene: TRBV28; CDR3aa: CASSGTGSNTGELFF; CDR3nt: TGTGCCAGCAGTGGGACAGGCTCGAACACCGGGGAGCTGTTTTTT
abundance: .; j_gene: TRBJ1-5; d_gene: TRBD1; v_gene: TRBV30; CDR3aa: CATRGQGSNQPQHF; CDR3nt: TGTGCCACAAGGGGACAGGGTAGCAATCAGCCCCAGCATTTT
abundance: few; j_gene: TRBJ1-2; d_gene: .; v_gene: TRBV5-1; CDR3aa: CASSLTTANYGYTF; CDR3nt: TGCGCCAGCAGCCTTACGACAGCTAACTATGGCTACACCTTC